This record covers a single T cell receptor beta chain. This specimen comes from a study of blood T cell repertoires in COVID-19. Clones were read by immunoSEQ multiplex PCR, and TCRdb kept only the in-frame ones, dropping some. The sample lists some 670,000 clones; 90% were seen once. This sequence originates from a woman aged 18-29 years with acute or convalescent COVID-19. The sample was peripheral blood.

CDR3 DNA sequence: TGTGCCAGCAGCCGACTAGCGGGGTTGACCGAGCAGTACTTC. Its translation is CASSRLAGLTEQYF. The chain is built from TRBV11-2 and TRBJ2-7; TRBD2 agrees at 11 bases. This CDR3 has 14 amino acids. The V segment lost 5 bases and the J segment 6 bases; nucleotides outside the gene matches: 6. Looked up from germline, CDR1 is SGHAT and CDR2 is FQNNGV.